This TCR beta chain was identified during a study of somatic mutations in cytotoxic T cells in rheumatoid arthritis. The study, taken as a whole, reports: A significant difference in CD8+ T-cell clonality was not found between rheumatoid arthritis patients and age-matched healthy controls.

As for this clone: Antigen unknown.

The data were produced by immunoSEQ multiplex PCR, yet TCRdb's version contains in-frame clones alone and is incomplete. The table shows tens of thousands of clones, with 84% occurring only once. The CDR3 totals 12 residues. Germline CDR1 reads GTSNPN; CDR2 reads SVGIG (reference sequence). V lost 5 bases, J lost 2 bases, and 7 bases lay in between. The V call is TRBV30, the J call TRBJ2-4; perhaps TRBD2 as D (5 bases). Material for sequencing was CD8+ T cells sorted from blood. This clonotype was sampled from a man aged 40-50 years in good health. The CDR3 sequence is CAWRESKNIQYF. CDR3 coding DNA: TGTGCCTGGCGGGAATCCAAAAACATTCAGTACTTC. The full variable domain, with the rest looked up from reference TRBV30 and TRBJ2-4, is SQTIHQWPATLVQPVGSPLSLECTVEGTSNPNLYWYRQAAGRGLQLLFYSVGIGQISSEVPQNLSASRPQDRQFILSSKKLLLSDSGFYLCAWRESKNIQYFGAGTRLSVL.